Following are 27 T cell receptor beta chains from one sample sequenced in a study of blood T cells in healthy people across ages. Through a sample-barcoded 5' primer and a J-beta primer mix, a second PCR was run for roughly 6 to 12 cycles. A single record per CDR3 protein comes from TCRdb applying MiXCR to the 5' RACE reads. The data show fewer than 750,000 distinct CDR3 sequences, more than 45% seen once. Sequenced material: blood. The source of these receptors is an elderly man in good health.

The chain employs TRBV7-2 and TRBJ2-3, with 7 bases aligning to TRBD1. The CDR3 spans 16 residues. Trimming at V came to 5 bases and at J to 1 base, leaving 9 bases not matched to a gene. Germline V gene sequence: CDR1 SGHTA, CDR2 FQGNSA. This CDR3 reads CASSDKRQGRTDTQYF. CDR3 nucleotides: TGTGCCAGCAGCGATAAAAGACAGGGACGCACAGATACGCAGTATTTT.

This clonotype was detected a few times. This sequence joins TRBV27 and TRBJ2-1, with 12 bases lining up with TRBD2. There are 13 residues in the CDR3. Unmatched junction bases numbered 0, after V lost 6 bases and J lost 6 bases. Per germline, CDR1 MNHEY and CDR2 SMNVEV (reference sequence). CDR3 protein: CASRTSGSNEQFF. The CDR3 DNA sequence: TGTGCCAGCAGGACTAGCGGGAGCAATGAGCAGTTCTTC.

This clonotype appeared many times. This rearrangement joins TRBV6-5 to TRBJ2-4, with TRBD1 matching 9 bases. J lost 8 bases, V lost 0 bases, and 5 bases had no gene match. The CDR3 sequence is 15 residues long. CDR1 and CDR2 (germline): MNHEY, SVGAGI. The CDR3 region has the DNA TGTGCCAGCAGTTACTCGGGGACAGGGAGTTACATTCAGTACTTC. Translation gives CASSYSGTGSYIQYF.

J is TRBJ2-7 and V is TRBV21-1; the table's D call, TRBD2, was not checked against the DNA. TRBV21-1 is a pseudogene locus. CDR3 length equals 17 residues. The CDR3 bases are TGTGCCAGCAGAAAAGCGAGAAGAGCGGGGGGTTACTACGAGCAGTACTTC. Amino acid sequence: CASRKARRAGGYYEQYF.

This clonotype has more than one count but fewer than ten. The V call is TRBV12-3 or TRBV12-4, the J call TRBJ2-1; TRBD1 might be the D (5 bases). V was shortened by 5 bases and J by 0 bases, with 11 bases between the two germline ends. The CDR3 spans 15 residues. The CDR3 reads CASSRTPSSYNEQFF. The CDR3 DNA follows: TGTGCCAGCAGTCGGACACCGAGCTCCTACAATGAGCAGTTCTTC.

This clonotype was recorded a few times. The chain employs TRBV29-1 and TRBJ2-3, with TRBD2 matching 11 bases. Germline trimming cut 1 base from V and 4 bases from J; bases unmatched to any gene: 1. In germline, CDR1 is SQVTM, CDR2 ANQGSEA. This CDR3 contains 14 residues. CDR3 protein: CSVEVAGGADTQYF. The CDR3 DNA sequence: TGCAGCGTTGAAGTAGCGGGAGGGGCAGATACGCAGTATTTT.

This clonotype was recorded a few times. The chain combines TRBV12-5 with TRBJ2-1, with 8 bases lining up with TRBD2. This CDR3 region has 15 residues. Losses at the gene ends were 7 bases for V and 5 bases for J; bases not matched to a gene: 10. Germline V gene data show CDR1 as LGHNT and CDR2 as FRNRAP. The CDR3 sequence: CASEMGGGFDNEQFF. Here the CDR3 DNA reads TGTGCTAGTGAAATGGGCGGGGGGTTTGACAATGAGCAGTTCTTC.

V gene TRBV20-1 combines with J gene TRBJ1-2; the D gene is possibly TRBD1 (5 bases). There are 14 residues in the CDR3. Germline CDR1 reads DFQATT; CDR2 reads SNEGSKA (reference sequence). V lost 4 bases to trimming and J lost 0 bases, with 12 bases between them. In DNA, the CDR3 is TGCAGTGCTAACCCGACAGCGACTAACTATGGCTACACCTTC. It is translated as CSANPTATNYGYTF.

V and J are TRBV7-2 and TRBJ2-5; 13 bases are a match to TRBD2. V dropped 5 bases and J dropped 11; count of bases not matched to a gene: 8. Germline V gives CDR1 SGHTA, CDR2 FQGNSA. CDR3 size: 14 residues. The CDR3 nucleotides read TGTGCCAGCAGCCTCGGACTAGCGGGGGAGTCACAGTACTTC. Amino acid sequence: CASSLGLAGESQYF.

The chain has TRBV12-3 or TRBV12-4 and TRBJ2-1, with D unresolved. V gave up 3 bases and J gave up 9 bases, with 6 bases separating them. The CDR3 is 11 residues long. Written as DNA, the CDR3 is TGTGCCAGCAGTTTCGGAAGTGAGCAGTTCTTC. Protein: CASSFGSEQFF.

The chain couples TRBV5-1 to TRBJ2-5; tentative D call: TRBD1 (6 bases). The CDR3 consists of 13 residues. Germline V gene data show CDR1 as SGHRS and CDR2 as YFSETQ. Trimming cost V 9 bases and J 3 bases, with 15 bases left between them. The CDR3 coding sequence is TGCGCCACCTCGGACAGAGCGGAAGAGACCCAGTACTTC. This codes for CATSDRAEETQYF.

The V call is TRBV6-2 or TRBV6-3, the J call TRBJ2-7, with D perhaps being TRBD1 or TRBD2 (5 bases each). CDR3 length: 15 amino acids. CDR1 is MNHEY, CDR2 SVGEGT, per germline. V shed 7 bases and J shed 1 base, with 17 bases lying between them. The CDR3 nucleotides read TGTGCCAGCATAACAACCGGGACGCAATCCTACGAGCAGTACTTC. Its translation is CASITTGTQSYEQYF.

This chain joins TRBV5-1 and TRBJ1-1, with TRBD1 matching over 9 bases. Unmatched junction bases numbered 9, after V lost 0 bases and J lost 3 bases. Germline loops: CDR1 SGHRS, CDR2 YFSETQ. The CDR3 runs 17 residues. The CDR3 bases are TGCGCCAGCAGCTTGGGGTACGGGACAGGGAGCTACACTGAAGCTTTCTTT. As protein: CASSLGYGTGSYTEAFF.

The chain uses TRBV18 and TRBJ1-2; 7 bases match TRBD1. CDR1 KGHSH and CDR2 LQKENI come from the germline V gene. This CDR3 is 15 amino acids long. The V segment lost 2 bases and the J segment 7 bases; nucleotides outside the gene matches: 10. The CDR3 coding sequence is TGTGCCAGCTCACCAAGAGACTTATACAGGGGTGGCTACACCTTC. Amino acids: CASSPRDLYRGGYTF.

This clonotype was picked up one time. The chain recombines TRBV24-1 with TRBJ2-6, with a possible D match to TRBD1 (6 bases). Trimming took 5 bases from V and 3 from J, leaving 13 bases between them. Germline CDR1 reads KGHDR; CDR2 reads SFDVKD. CDR3 size: 16 residues. The CDR3 bases are TGTGCCACCAGTGTCCCGGACAGTCGTGGGGCCAACGTCCTGACTTTC. Translated, it gives CATSVPDSRGANVLTF.

A remark on this clonotype: A junction end diverges from the germline sequence, so it may reflect a read error. The chain joins TRBV12-3 or TRBV12-4 to TRBJ1-2, with D uncertain. CDR3 length equals 13 residues. The CDR3 bases are TGTGCCGGCAGTTGGTCCGTTTCTAGAGGCTACACCTTC. Residues: CAGSWSVSRGYTF.

The sample holds a few counts of this clonotype. This chain connects TRBV9 to TRBJ2-3, with 7 bases identical to TRBD1. The V segment lost 2 bases and the J segment 6 bases; nucleotides outside the gene matches: 15. Per germline, CDR1 SGDLS and CDR2 YYNGEE. CDR3 length: 17 amino acids. CDR3 protein: CASSVGPGQEVPDTQYF. CDR3 nucleotides: TGTGCCAGCAGCGTGGGGCCCGGACAGGAGGTTCCTGATACGCAGTATTTT. Supplemented by reference TRBV9 and TRBJ2-3, the full variable domain reads DSGVTQTPKHLITATGQRVTLRCSPRSGDLSVYWYQQSLDQGLQFLIQYYNGEERAKGNILERFSAQQFPDLHSELNLSSLELGDSALYFCASSVGPGQEVPDTQYFGPGTRLTVL.

The sample holds a few counts of this clonotype. The rearrangement uses TRBV5-6 and TRBJ2-1, with a tentative D call TRBD2 (5 bases). The germline gives CDR1 SGHDT, CDR2 YYEEEE. Trimming removed 4 bases from V and 5 bases from J, with 13 bases in between. This CDR3 has 14 amino acids. CDR3 in amino acids: CASSREGADNEQFF. The CDR3 DNA is TGTGCCAGCAGCCGAGAGGGAGCGGACAATGAGCAGTTCTTC.

This chain links TRBV12-3 or TRBV12-4 with TRBJ2-7; D might be TRBD1 (5 bases). This CDR3 comprises 14 residues. Trimming took 5 bases from V and 7 from J, leaving 18 bases between them. CDR3 in DNA: TGTGCCAGCAGTCCACGGACATTCCACGGTGAGCAGTACTTC. It yields the protein CASSPRTFHGEQYF.

The gene calls are TRBV5-1 and TRBJ2-5; 10 nucleotides agree with TRBD2. The CDR3 totals 17 residues. Germline-derived CDR1 and CDR2 are SGHRS and YFSETQ. J lost 5 bases, V lost 0 bases, and 10 bases had no gene match. The CDR3 bases are TGCGCCAGCAGCTTGGCTAGCGGGAGCGAGACTCGGGAGACCCAGTACTTC. Amino acids: CASSLASGSETRETQYF.

This clonotype was observed a few times. The chain is built from TRBV20-1 and TRBJ1-4; the match to TRBD1 covers 8 bases. J gave up 6 bases and V 2 bases, and 8 bases lay outside the gene matches. This CDR3 spans 15 amino acids. CDR1 is DFQATT and CDR2 is SNEGSKA in the germline V gene (reference sequence). In DNA, the CDR3 is TGCAGTGCTAGACCCTGGACAGGGAGAGATGAAAAACTGTTTTTT. Translated: CSARPWTGRDEKLFF.

This sequence joins TRBV14 and TRBJ1-2; TRBD1 is a possible D gene (5 bases). Deletions cut 1 base from V and 6 bases from J, with 21 bases between. The germline CDR1 and CDR2 sequences are SGHDN and FVKESK. This CDR3 contains 17 residues. CDR3 residues: CASSQARGPGRADGYTF. In DNA, the CDR3 is TGTGCCAGCAGCCAAGCACGAGGGCCAGGGCGGGCGGATGGCTACACCTTC.

V usage is TRBV6-5 and J usage is TRBJ2-5; D might be TRBD1 (6 bases). The assigned J gene may be wrong: the sequence end matches TRBJ2-7 better. The CDR3 runs to 13 residues. The V gene's germline CDR1 is MNHEY and CDR2 SVGAGI. The CDR3 DNA reads as TGTGCCAGCAGAACAGGGCGCGAAAACGAGCAGTACTTC. It codes for CASRTGRENEQYF.

As to this clonotype: The limits of the CDR3 on the DNA are not certain, so only TCRdb's listed CDR3 is given. This chain connects TRBV6-5 to TRBJ1-3. The CDR3 is 15 residues long, ends included. Germline V gene data show CDR1 as MNHEY and CDR2 as SVGAGI. The CDR3 sequence is CASSSSGFGGNTIYF.

The J gene is TRBJ1-2, the V gene TRBV20-1; D uncertain. CDR1 DFQATT and CDR2 SNEGSKA come from the germline V gene (reference sequence). With 2 bases removed from V and 3 bases from J, the gap between germline ends came to 16 bases. CDR3 length: 15 amino acids. The CDR3 region is CSARRSKNPDYGYTF. The CDR3 DNA sequence: TGCAGTGCTAGAAGGTCCAAGAATCCGGACTATGGCTACACCTTC.

The chain combines TRBV3-1 with TRBJ2-2; 8 nucleotides line up with TRBD1. The length of the CDR3 is 15 residues. Germline V gene lookup returns CDR1 LGHDT and CDR2 YNNKEL (reference sequence). After removal of 5 bases from V and 3 bases from J, the junction contained 5 bases not matched to a gene. Written as DNA, the CDR3 is TGTGCCAGCAGCTACAGGGGGTTGTACACCGGGGAGCTGTTTTTT. It encodes CASSYRGLYTGELFF.

V usage is TRBV7-2 and J usage is TRBJ2-5; D is possibly TRBD1 (6 bases). The V gene's germline CDR1 is SGHTA and CDR2 FQGNSA. V lost 3 bases to trimming and J lost 5 bases, with 19 bases between them. The CDR3 has 16 residues. The CDR3 DNA reads TGTGCCAGCAGCTTGAGAGCCACAGGGAGTTCCGAGACCCAGTACTTC. Its protein is CASSLRATGSSETQYF.